The 17 T cell receptor beta chains in this list originate from one sample, sequenced in a study of identical twins. TCRdb used MiXCR to reprocess the 5' RACE reads, holding one entry per CDR3 protein. Among 1.5 million to 2 million distinct CDR3 sequences listed, less than 35% were seen once. Sequenced: cord blood. The receptors originated from a newborn girl in good health.

This clonotype was counted a few times. V gene TRBV18 combines with J gene TRBJ1-4; D is unresolved. Germline V gives CDR1 KGHSH, CDR2 LQKENI. V lost 5 bases and J lost 5, with 9 bases in between. This CDR3 spans 13 amino acids. The chain's CDR3 is CASSAASNEKLFF. CDR3 DNA sequence: TGTGCCAGCTCAGCGGCCTCGAATGAAAAACTGTTTTTT. Based on the CDR3 plus reference TRBV18 and TRBJ1-4, the full variable domain is NAGVMQNPRHLVRRRGQEARLRCSPMKGHSHVYWYRQLPEEGLKFMVYLQKENIIDESGMPKERFSAEFPKEGPSILRIQQVVRGDSAAYFCASSAASNEKLFFGSGTQLSVL.

In its sample, this clonotype was seen once. The rearrangement links TRBV3-1 to TRBJ1-2; no definite D call. V gave up 4 bases and J gave up 3 bases, with 9 bases separating them. This CDR3 spans 13 amino acids. Germline values: CDR1 LGHDT, CDR2 YNNKEL (reference sequence). CDR3 coding DNA: TGTGCCAGCAGCCGGGTTTCCCACTATGGCTACACCTTC. Protein: CASSRVSHYGYTF.

The V call is TRBV15, the J call TRBJ2-7, with a possible D match to TRBD1 (5 bases). With the DNA end fitting TRBJ2-5 better, the J assignment may be wrong. This CDR3 has 15 residues. The germline V gene has CDR1 LNHNV and CDR2 YYDKDF (reference sequence). The CDR3 bases are TGTGCCACCAGCAGAGATACAGGTGCGCAAGAGACCCAGTACTTC. Encoded protein: CATSRDTGAQETQYF.

The chain combines TRBV7-8 with TRBJ2-5, with 8 positions matching TRBD2. The V segment lost 0 bases and the J segment 2 bases; nucleotides outside the gene matches: 5. CDR3 length equals 16 residues. Germline loops: CDR1 SGHVS, CDR2 FQNEAQ. The CDR3 DNA is TGTGCCAGCAGCTTAGCCAGGATAGCGGGGCAAGAGACCCAGTACTTC. Translation: CASSLARIAGQETQYF.

Worth noting for this clonotype: A read error is the likely source, as a far larger clone sits one nucleotide away. The chain carries TRBV12-3 or TRBV12-4 and TRBJ1-5; a weak D match, TRBD1 (5 bases). This CDR3 is built from 14 residues. The CDR3 reads CACSFGRGNQPQHF. DNA of the CDR3: TGTGCCTGCAGTTTTGGCAGGGGCAATCAGCCCCAGCATTTT.

This chain connects TRBV12-1 to TRBJ2-3; the table assigns TRBD2, which was not confirmed against the DNA. TRBV12-1 is marked as a pseudogene. The CDR3 extends over 15 amino acids. The CDR3 sequence: CASSAARAGTDTQYF. The CDR3 nucleotides read TGTGCCAGCAGCGCTGCAAGGGCCGGCACAGATACGCAGTATTTT.

The V and J genes are TRBV12-3 or TRBV12-4 and TRBJ1-2, with D unclear. This CDR3 region has 13 residues. V lost 3 bases to trimming and J lost 7 bases, with 12 bases between them. DNA of the CDR3: TGTGCCAGCAGTTTGGCCGGGGATAGTGGCTACACCTTC. It specifies CASSLAGDSGYTF.

V is TRBV20-1 and J is TRBJ2-7, with D possibly matching TRBD1 (6 bases). Trimming took 5 bases from V and 7 from J, leaving 21 bases between them. Germline assignment: CDR1 DFQATT and CDR2 SNEGSKA (reference sequence). The CDR3 is 14 residues long. The CDR3 coding sequence is TGCAGTGCTCGTACAGGGCTCTCCTACAATGAGCAGTACTTC. Translating it yields CSARTGLSYNEQYF.

V is TRBV24-1 and J is TRBJ2-5; 13 bases line up with TRBD2. V dropped 3 bases and J dropped 5; count of bases not matched to a gene: 8. This CDR3 contains 17 residues. The germline gives CDR1 KGHDR, CDR2 SFDVKD. The CDR3 bases are TGTGCCACCAGTGATCCCAGACTAGCGGGGGGCCGGGAGACCCAGTACTTC. It encodes CATSDPRLAGGRETQYF.

The chain employs TRBV5-1 and TRBJ1-2, with 12 positions matching TRBD1. Trimming removed 4 bases from V and 7 bases from J; junction bases left unmatched: 5. The CDR3 loop spans 14 amino acids. Per the germline V gene, CDR1 is SGHRS and CDR2 is YFSETQ. The CDR3 DNA follows: TGCGCCAGCAGCGGGACAGGGGGCGTCATTGGCTACACCTTC. As protein: CASSGTGGVIGYTF.

At least ten counts were recorded for this clonotype. The chain links TRBV7-2 to TRBJ2-7; weak D call: TRBD2 (6 bases). This CDR3 comprises 15 residues. Trimming left V 5 bases short and J 3 bases short, with 17 bases between. CDR1 is SGHTA and CDR2 is FQGNSA in the germline V gene. The chain's CDR3 is CASSIRLGTNYEQYF. CDR3 DNA: TGTGCCAGCAGCATACGACTAGGAACAAACTACGAGCAGTACTTC.

This clonotype was counted only a few times. This rearrangement joins TRBV2 to TRBJ2-6, with D possibly being TRBD2 (6 bases). From germline, CDR1 is SNHLY and CDR2 FYNNEI. Trimming shortened V by 6 bases and J by 2 bases, and 11 bases separated the two germline ends. There are 15 residues in the CDR3. CDR3 residues: CASSWGDPGANVLTF. CDR3 DNA: TGTGCCAGCAGCTGGGGGGACCCTGGGGCCAACGTCCTGACTTTC.

V usage is TRBV5-1 and J usage is TRBJ1-5; D gene unclear. With 4 bases removed from V and 7 bases from J, the gap between germline ends came to 15 bases. Germline V lookup: CDR1 SGHRS, CDR2 YFSETQ. The CDR3 runs to 14 residues. This CDR3 reads CASSSDGMGQPQHF. The CDR3 DNA sequence: TGCGCCAGCAGCAGTGACGGGATGGGCCAGCCCCAGCATTTT.

V and J are TRBV3-1 and TRBJ1-2; D remains unclear. V was cut by 5 bases and J by 1 base, with 11 bases left in between. Germline V gene lookup returns CDR1 LGHDT and CDR2 YNNKEL (reference sequence). The CDR3 contains 14 residues. For the CDR3, the DNA is TGTGCCAGCAGCAAAGGGAACAGTAACTATGGCTACACCTTC. This encodes CASSKGNSNYGYTF.

In DNA, the CDR3 is TGTGCCAGGACGGGGACTGGGAAGGTCTACGAGCAGTACTTC. Its translation: CARTGTGKVYEQYF. The chain has TRBV6-6 and TRBJ2-4, with a tentative D call TRBD2 (6 bases). The J call may be incorrect, as the DNA end agrees better with TRBJ2-7. The CDR3 totals 14 residues. Germline values: CDR1 MNHNY, CDR2 SVGAGI (reference sequence).

This clonotype was seen more than once but under ten times. The chain employs TRBV5-1 and TRBJ1-3; D possibly corresponds to TRBD1 (5 bases). CDR3 length equals 16 residues. Trimming left V 4 bases short and J 0 bases short, with 14 bases between. The germline V gene has CDR1 SGHRS and CDR2 YFSETQ. The CDR3 spells CASSAEAGHSGNTIYF. The CDR3, as DNA: TGCGCCAGCAGCGCCGAGGCGGGGCACTCTGGAAACACCATATATTTT. Drawing the rest from reference TRBV5-1 and TRBJ1-3, the complete variable domain is KAGVTQTPRYLIKTRGQQVTLSCSPISGHRSVSWYQQTPGQGLQFLFEYFSETQRNKGNFPGRFSGRQFSNSRSEMNVSTLELGDSALYLCASSAEAGHSGNTIYFGEGSWLTVV.

The chain combines TRBV7-2 with TRBJ2-3, with 7 nucleotides matching TRBD2. This CDR3 is built from 14 residues. J lost 6 bases, V lost 3 bases, and 6 bases had no gene match. Germline loops: CDR1 SGHTA, CDR2 FQGNSA. In nucleotides, the CDR3 is TGTGCCAGCAGCTTGGGGGGGAAGGGGGATACGCAGTATTTT. It specifies CASSLGGKGDTQYF. Complete variable domain (other parts from reference TRBV7-2 and TRBJ2-3): GAGVSQSPSNKVTEKGKDVELRCDPISGHTALYWYRQSLGQGLEFLIYFQGNSAPDKSGLPSDRFSAERTGGSVSTLTIQRTQQEDSAVYLCASSLGGKGDTQYFGPGTRLTVL.